This T cell receptor (beta chain) stems from a study of glioma-infiltrating T cells. Looking at the study overall: Sequencing aimed for about 4.5- to 11-fold coverage of 750,000 to 1,000,000 peripheral T cells.

TCR alpha and beta CDR3 regions were amplified from RNA using iRepertoire nested multiplex PCR. TCRdb independently ran MiXCR on the multiplex PCR reads; one entry per CDR3 protein. The data hold 300,000 to 450,000 distinct CDR3 sequences, with about two fifths observed a single time. This clonotype came up a few times. The CDR3 does not end in the conserved phenylalanine or tryptophan, so this is likely a read error. Looked up from germline, CDR1 is MDHEN and CDR2 is SYDVKM. Germline trimming cut 6 bases from V and 3 bases from J; bases unmatched to any gene: 5. The CDR3 sequence is 13 residues long.

The TCR sequence derives from a human donor with low-grade glioma or glioblastoma, undergoing nonglioma brain surgery, or in good health (not recorded which). The specimen sequenced was glioma tissue, nonneoplastic brain tissue, or PBMCs (not recorded which). This sequence joins TRBV28 and TRBJ2-7; 7 nucleotides match TRBD2. The CDR3 reads CASRLPGGYEQYL. The CDR3 DNA is TGTGCCAGCAGACTACCGGGAGGCTACGAGCAGTACCTC.